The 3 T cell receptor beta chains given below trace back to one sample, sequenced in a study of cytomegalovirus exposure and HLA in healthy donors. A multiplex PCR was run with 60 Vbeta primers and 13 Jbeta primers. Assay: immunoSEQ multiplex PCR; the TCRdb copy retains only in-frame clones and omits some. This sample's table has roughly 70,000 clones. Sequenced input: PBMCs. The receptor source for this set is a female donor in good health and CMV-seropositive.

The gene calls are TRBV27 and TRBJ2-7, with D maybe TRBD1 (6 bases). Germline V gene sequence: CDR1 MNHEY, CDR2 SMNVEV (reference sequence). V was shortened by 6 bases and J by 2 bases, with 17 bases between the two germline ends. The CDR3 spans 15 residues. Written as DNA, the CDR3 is TGTGCCAGCAGGATTCAAGGGCAGGGGACCTACGAGCAGTACTTC. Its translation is CASRIQGQGTYEQYF.

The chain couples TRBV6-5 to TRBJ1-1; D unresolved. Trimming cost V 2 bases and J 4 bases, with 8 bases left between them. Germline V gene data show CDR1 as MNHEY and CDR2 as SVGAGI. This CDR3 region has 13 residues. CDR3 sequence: CASSYEGATEAFF. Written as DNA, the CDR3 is TGTGCCAGCAGTTACGAGGGAGCCACTGAAGCTTTCTTT.

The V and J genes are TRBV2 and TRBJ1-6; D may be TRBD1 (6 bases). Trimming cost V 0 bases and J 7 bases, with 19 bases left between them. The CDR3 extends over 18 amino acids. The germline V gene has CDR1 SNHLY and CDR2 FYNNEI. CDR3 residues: CASSEARQVEPWNSPLHF. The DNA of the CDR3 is TGTGCCAGCAGTGAAGCCAGACAGGTTGAACCCTGGAATTCACCCCTCCACTTT.